This T cell receptor beta chain was obtained from a study of cytotoxic CD8 clonotypes in ibrutinib-treated CLL. At the level of the study: Samples yielded averages of 255,043 productive templates and 90,000 to 95,000 productive rearrangements.

Measured with immunoSEQ multiplex PCR; TCRdb has only the in-frame clones, and not every one. The sample yields hundreds of thousands of clones, about 61% seen once. The V and J ends lost 3 bases and 6 bases respectively, with 12 bases between them. CDR1 and CDR2 from the germline V gene are LNHDA and SQIVND (reference sequence). CDR3 length: 13 amino acids. The chain carries TRBV19 and TRBJ2-7, with D possibly TRBD1 on 6 matching bases. Here the sequenced sample was PBMCs, taken after 36 months of ibrutinib treatment. This clonotype originated in a human donor with chronic lymphocytic leukemia. The CDR3 reads CASSINRVTEQYF. The CDR3 region has the DNA TGTGCCAGTAGTATCAACAGGGTGACCGAGCAGTACTTC.